These 13 T cell receptor beta chains were sequenced from one sample in a study of blood T cell repertoires in COVID-19 (dated by TCRdb to 2018 to 2020). The library relied on the immunoSEQ multiplex PCR assay. This immuneACCESS table, as held by TCRdb, lists in-frame sequences with V and J called but not all clones. Of the missing ones, under half trace to an unresolved V gene in checked studies; the others have no known cause. This sample comprises roughly 55,000 clones, less than 80% of them detected only once. Roughly 9.7% of the sample comes from the top ten. Sequenced: peripheral blood. Receptors originate from a human donor in a cohort sampled during active COVID-19.

V usage is TRBV24-1 and J usage is TRBJ1-5, with a weak D call TRBD1 (5 bases). V lost 0 bases and J 7 bases, leaving 15 bases between the germline ends. Per the germline V gene, CDR1 is KGHDR and CDR2 is SFDVKD. CDR3 size: 16 residues. CDR3 in DNA: TGTGCCACCAGTGATTTGACTGGCCAGGGTGACCAGCCCCAGCATTTT. Translated, it gives CATSDLTGQGDQPQHF.

The genes are TRBV7-6 and TRBJ2-7; 8 bases are a match to TRBD1. The CDR3 is 14 residues long. Germline values: CDR1 SGHVS, CDR2 FNYEAQ. The trim removed 1 base at V and 7 bases at J, leaving 6 bases unmatched. The CDR3 region has the DNA TGTGCCAGCAGCTTAGGGACAGGGTGGAGGGAGCAGTACTTC. This encodes CASSLGTGWREQYF.

The genes are TRBV29-1 and TRBJ2-6; D gene ambiguous. From germline, CDR1 is SQVTM and CDR2 ANQGSEA. V was trimmed by 6 bases and J by 0 bases, leaving 3 bases between them. The CDR3 is made up of 12 amino acids. The CDR3 loop is CSVVSGANVLTF. CDR3 nucleotides: TGCAGCGTCGTCTCTGGGGCCAACGTCCTGACTTTC. Variable domain in full (rest from reference TRBV29-1 and TRBJ2-6): SAVISQKPSRDICQRGTSLTIQCQVDSQVTMMFWYRQQPGQSLTLIATANQGSEATYESGFVIDKFPISRPNLTFSTLTVSNMSPEDSSIYLCSVVSGANVLTFGAGSRLTVL.

This chain joins TRBV5-1 and TRBJ2-5; 7 nucleotides line up with TRBD2. The CDR3 runs to 16 residues. Trimming took 1 base from V and 5 from J; bases not matched to a gene: 11. Germline V gene lookup returns CDR1 SGHRS and CDR2 YFSETQ. The CDR3 region has the DNA TGCGCCAGCAGCTTGTCTGCCGGGGAGGGCGGGGAGACCCAGTACTTC. The encoded protein is CASSLSAGEGGETQYF. Combining the CDR3 with reference TRBV5-1 and TRBJ2-5 gives the whole variable domain KAGVTQTPRYLIKTRGQQVTLSCSPISGHRSVSWYQQTPGQGLQFLFEYFSETQRNKGNFPGRFSGRQFSNSRSEMNVSTLELGDSALYLCASSLSAGEGGETQYFGPGTRLLVL.

The chain links TRBV6-6 to TRBJ2-7, with D maybe TRBD1 (6 bases). The germline V gene has CDR1 MNHNY and CDR2 SVGAGI (reference sequence). The V and J ends lost 2 bases and 1 base respectively, with 9 bases between them. The CDR3 extends over 14 amino acids. CDR3 bases: TGTGCCAGCAGTTACCCGGGACAATCCTACGAGCAGTACTTC. This encodes CASSYPGQSYEQYF.

This chain joins TRBV7-2 and TRBJ2-3; 9 bases agree with TRBD2. The V segment lost 5 bases and the J segment 2 bases; nucleotides outside the gene matches: 8. This CDR3 has 16 residues. CDR1 is SGHTA and CDR2 is FQGNSA in the germline V gene. The CDR3 nucleotides read TGTGCCAGCAGCGCCGCTAGCGGGGCGTTCACAGATACGCAGTATTTT. Protein: CASSAASGAFTDTQYF.

The rearrangement links TRBV28 to TRBJ2-7; D not resolved. Looked up from germline, CDR1 is MDHEN and CDR2 is SYDVKM. This CDR3 contains 13 residues. V was shortened by 8 bases and J by 3 bases, with 14 bases between the two germline ends. As DNA, the CDR3 is TGTGCCAGCTCCCCGAGCCCTTTCTACGAGCAGTACTTC. This translates into CASSPSPFYEQYF.

This rearrangement joins TRBV29-1 to TRBJ2-1, with D perhaps TRBD2 (6 bases). Trimming took off 4 bases at V and 5 bases at J, with 12 bases between the two ends. This CDR3 contains 13 residues. The V gene's germline CDR1 is SQVTM and CDR2 ANQGSEA. CDR3 in amino acids: CSVGGGTDNEQFF. CDR3 nucleotides: TGCAGCGTTGGAGGCGGGACCGACAATGAGCAGTTCTTC.

This clone has more than one count but fewer than ten. The gene calls are TRBV7-9 and TRBJ2-1; 12 bases align to TRBD2. Germline values: CDR1 SEHNR, CDR2 FQNEAQ (reference sequence). Trimming took 5 bases from V and 8 from J; bases not matched to a gene: 7. The CDR3 length is 15 residues. CDR3 sequence (DNA): TGTGCCAGCAGCGCCCGGACTAGCGGGACCCATGAGCAGTTCTTC. Encoded protein: CASSARTSGTHEQFF.

The chain recombines TRBV5-5 with TRBJ2-3, with D possibly being TRBD2 (6 bases). The germline V gene encodes CDR1 SGHKS and CDR2 YYEKEE (reference sequence). This CDR3 is 17 amino acids long. The V end lost 4 bases, the J end lost 1 base, and 19 bases lay between the germline ends. The CDR3 bases are TGTGCCAGCAGCGGCGGTTGGGGGGAGAGACGCACAGATACGCAGTATTTT. This codes for CASSGGWGERRTDTQYF.

This chain uses TRBV6-5 with TRBJ2-7, with 7 bases aligning to TRBD2. The germline V gene encodes CDR1 MNHEY and CDR2 SVGAGI. The CDR3 is 15 residues long. V was clipped by 2 bases and J by 3 bases; unmatched bases: 7. CDR3 protein: CASSYQASGLYEQYF. The CDR3 DNA is TGTGCCAGCAGTTACCAGGCTAGCGGTCTCTACGAGCAGTACTTC.

In its sample, this clone was seen once. This rearrangement joins TRBV19 to TRBJ2-7; D gene uncertain. Deletions cut 3 bases from V and 5 bases from J, with 11 bases between. The CDR3 sequence is 13 residues long. The germline V gene has CDR1 LNHDA and CDR2 SQIVND (reference sequence). CDR3 nucleotide sequence: TGTGCCAGTAGTATTGACTCCGTTAACGAGCAGTACTTC. Translating gives CASSIDSVNEQYF. The variable domain in full, completed from reference TRBV19 and TRBJ2-7, reads DGGITQSPKYLFRKEGQNVTLSCEQNLNHDAMYWYRQDPGQGLRLIYYSQIVNDFQKGDIAEGYSVSREKKESFPLTVTSAQKNPTAFYLCASSIDSVNEQYFGPGTRLTVT.

The genes are TRBV4-2 and TRBJ2-2; D is possibly TRBD2 (6 bases). The CDR3 covers 16 residues. Trimming pared 2 bases from V and 8 bases from J, leaving 18 bases between. The germline V gene encodes CDR1 LGHNA and CDR2 YNFKEQ. The CDR3 loop is CASSQPIGSGGGELFF. CDR3 bases: TGTGCCAGCAGCCAACCTATCGGTAGCGGCGGGGGGGAGCTGTTTTTT.